The 3 T cell receptor beta chains below come from one sample, sequenced in a study of identical twins. TCRdb used MiXCR to reprocess the 5' RACE reads, holding one entry per CDR3 protein. Of hundreds of thousands of distinct CDR3 sequences in the sample, over 9% were seen once. This sample also appeared in a second study, on yellow fever vaccine responses in identical twins.

The sequenced material came from PBMCs. These receptors originate from a woman between 18 and 29 years old in good health.

The chain links TRBV5-1 to TRBJ2-3; no clear D gene. The CDR3 length is 16 residues. V was clipped by 0 bases and J by 5 bases, with 16 bases between them. Looked up from germline, CDR1 is SGHRS and CDR2 is YFSETQ. The CDR3 loop is CASSLGGSLLGDTQYF. The CDR3 DNA reads TGCGCCAGCAGCTTGGGGGGATCTCTCCTGGGAGATACGCAGTATTTT.

The chain joins TRBV27 to TRBJ2-3, with TRBD2 identical over 9 bases. The germline CDR1 and CDR2 sequences are MNHEY and SMNVEV (reference sequence). Trimming took 5 bases from V and 5 from J; bases not matched to a gene: 26. This CDR3 comprises 21 residues. The CDR3 region has the DNA TGTGCCAGCAGTCCATCCACCCCTCTAGCGGGGTTACACCGGGGGTTAGATACGCAGTATTTT. Translating it yields CASSPSTPLAGLHRGLDTQYF.

This clonotype showed up just once. The V gene is TRBV5-1, the J gene TRBJ2-3; tentative D call: TRBD2 (6 bases). The CDR3 contains 17 residues. Trimming took 0 bases from V and 3 from J, leaving 17 bases between them. Germline V CDR1 and CDR2: SGHRS, YFSETQ. The CDR3 loop reads CASSLAQAWGVTDTQYF. CDR3 sequence (DNA): TGCGCCAGCAGCTTGGCGCAGGCCTGGGGGGTAACAGATACGCAGTATTTT.